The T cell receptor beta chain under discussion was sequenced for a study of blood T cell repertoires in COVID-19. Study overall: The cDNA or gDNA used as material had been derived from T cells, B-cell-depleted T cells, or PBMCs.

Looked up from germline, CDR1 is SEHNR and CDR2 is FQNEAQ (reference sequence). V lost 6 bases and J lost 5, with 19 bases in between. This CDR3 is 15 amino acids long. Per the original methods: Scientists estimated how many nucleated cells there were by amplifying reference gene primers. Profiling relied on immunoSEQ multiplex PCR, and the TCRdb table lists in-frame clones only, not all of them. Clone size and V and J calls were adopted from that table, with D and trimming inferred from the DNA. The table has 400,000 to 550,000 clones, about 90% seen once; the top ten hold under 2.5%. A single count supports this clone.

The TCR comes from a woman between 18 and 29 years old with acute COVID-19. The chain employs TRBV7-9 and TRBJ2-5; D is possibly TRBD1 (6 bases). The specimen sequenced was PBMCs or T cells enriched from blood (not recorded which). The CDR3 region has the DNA TGTGCCAGCAGTAAATTGAGGGGGTCCACGGAGACCCAGTACTTC. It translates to CASSKLRGSTETQYF.